Listed below are T cell receptor beta chains from one sample, sequenced in a study of long-term antiretroviral therapy in people with HIV. The repertoire was sequenced with immunoSEQ multiplex PCR; TCRdb's copy has only in-frame clones and lacks some. This table has around 20,000 clones, 85% to 90% appearing once. The starting material was unsorted PBMCs, obtained 4.2 years after starting antiretroviral therapy. The source of these receptors is a man between 50 and 59 years old with HIV. Both conserved end residues are part of each CDR3. The D gene is left open where the match is weak. Clone size appears in some rows only: once, few, many, or a class for an expanded clone.

v_gene	abundance	d_gene	j_gene	CDR3aa	CDR3nt
TRBV6-1	-	-	TRBJ2-7	CASSEALGTTDSYEQYF	TGTGCCAGCAGTGAAGCGCTGGGGACAACGGACTCCTACGAGCAGTACTTC
TRBV27	-	TRBD1	TRBJ2-1	CASSTPGQGYNEQFF	TGTGCCAGCAGTACCCCGGGACAGGGCTACAATGAGCAGTTCTTC
TRBV7-9	-	-	TRBJ1-1	CASSLASSRDTEAFF	TGTGCCAGCAGCTTAGCGAGTTCCCGGGACACTGAAGCTTTCTTT
TRBV7-8	few	-	TRBJ1-1	CASSLGGHSEAFF	TGTGCCAGCAGCTTAGGGGGACATTCGGAAGCTTTCTTT
TRBV19	-	-	TRBJ1-2	CASSTDAGAVYGYTF	TGTGCCAGTAGTACCGACGCCGGAGCCGTTTATGGCTACACCTTC
TRBV27	-	TRBD2	TRBJ2-1	CASSFFRGSGGAGNEQFF	TGTGCCAGCAGTTTCTTTAGAGGTAGCGGGGGGGCTGGGAATGAGCAGTTCTTC
TRBV6-1	-	TRBD2	TRBJ2-1	CASSAPPGTSGGHSYNEQFF	TGTGCCAGCAGTGCGCCACCCGGGACTAGCGGGGGGCACTCCTACAATGAGCAGTTCTTC
TRBV7-3	-	TRBD2	TRBJ2-3	CASSFGGLAVTDTQYF	TGTGCCAGCAGCTTCGGTGGACTAGCCGTCACAGATACGCAGTATTTT
TRBV4-3	-	-	TRBJ2-3	CASSQEFQGDTQYF	TGCGCCAGCAGCCAAGAATTTCAGGGGGATACGCAGTATTTT
TRBV19	-	-	TRBJ1-3	CASNPGTYLSGNTIYF	TGTGCCAGTAATCCCGGGACGTACCTTTCTGGAAACACCATATATTTT